Shown below are 30 T cell receptor beta chains from a single sample sequenced in a study of control samples from healthy donors and cancer patients. Repertoires were generated with immunoSEQ multiplex PCR, while TCRdb's copy carries only in-frame clones and drops some. The profile shows about 50,000 clones, just over 90% of them singletons. The sequenced sample was PBMCs. The origin of the receptors is a man aged 25-40 years with colorectal cancer.

In this sample, this clone turned up once. The chain employs TRBV10-2 and TRBJ2-3; D remains unclear. Trimming took off 2 bases at V and 4 bases at J, with 10 bases between the two ends. Looked up from germline, CDR1 is WSHSY and CDR2 is SAAADI. There are 14 residues in the CDR3. For the CDR3, the DNA is TGCGCCAGCAGTGAGATGGGTGGTGCAGATACGCAGTATTTT. Its translation: CASSEMGGADTQYF.

The chain links TRBV7-2 to TRBJ1-2; D is uncertain. CDR1 and CDR2 from the germline V gene are SGHTA and FQGNSA. Trimming removed 5 bases from V and 2 bases from J, with 12 bases in between. The CDR3 loop spans 14 amino acids. The CDR3 sequence is CASSVTPGNYGYTF. The CDR3, as DNA: TGTGCCAGCAGCGTCACCCCTGGAAACTATGGCTACACCTTC.

The J gene is TRBJ2-2, the V gene TRBV7-2, with 12 bases matching TRBD1. The trim removed 3 bases at V and 6 bases at J, leaving 5 bases unmatched. CDR3 length equals 16 residues. CDR1 and CDR2 (germline): SGHTA, FQGNSA. CDR3 coding DNA: TGTGCCAGCAGCTTTGGGACAGGGGGCAATTCCGGGGAGCTGTTTTTT. It specifies CASSFGTGGNSGELFF.

V and J are TRBV12-5 and TRBJ2-3, with 10 bases that match TRBD1. Germline loops: CDR1 LGHNT, CDR2 FRNRAP. Trimming took 6 bases from V and 4 from J; bases not matched to a gene: 7. The CDR3 is 15 amino acids. The chain's CDR3 is CASGPGTGVSDTQYF. The CDR3, as DNA: TGTGCTAGTGGGCCGGGGACAGGGGTGTCAGATACGCAGTATTTT.

V is TRBV19 and J is TRBJ1-1; maybe TRBD1 (6 bases). The CDR3 runs to 16 residues. CDR1 and CDR2 from the germline V gene are LNHDA and SQIVND (reference sequence). V lost 4 bases to trimming and J lost 5 bases, with 20 bases between them. The CDR3 reads CASSSAGPGAVTEAFF. CDR3 bases: TGTGCCAGTAGTAGCGCTGGTCCAGGGGCCGTAACTGAAGCTTTCTTT. The variable domain in full, with the rest retrieved from reference TRBV19 and TRBJ1-1, is DGGITQSPKYLFRKEGQNVTLSCEQNLNHDAMYWYRQDPGQGLRLIYYSQIVNDFQKGDIAEGYSVSREKKESFPLTVTSAQKNPTAFYLCASSSAGPGAVTEAFFGQGTRLTVV.

The CDR3: CASSMEVRSEAFF. The CDR3 region has the DNA TGTGCCAGCAGCATGGAGGTCCGCTCTGAAGCTTTCTTT. The chain carries TRBV7-2 and TRBJ1-1; no definite D call. Trimming took off 5 bases at V and 6 bases at J, with 13 bases between the two ends. The CDR3 extends over 13 amino acids. Germline-derived CDR1 and CDR2 are SGHTA and FQGNSA.

V and J are TRBV6-2 or TRBV6-3 and TRBJ1-6, with D tentatively TRBD1 (6 bases). Germline-derived CDR1 and CDR2 are MNHEY and SVGEGT. The CDR3 is 14 residues long. V shed 4 bases and J shed 16 bases, with 20 bases lying between them. The CDR3 DNA sequence: TGTGCCAGCAGTTTCCGGACAGTCCAAAGCCTGCTCCACTTT. Protein sequence: CASSFRTVQSLLHF.

The DNA of the CDR3 is TGTGCCAGCAGCTCCCCGGGGCATTCAACCGGGGAGCTGTTTTTT. Protein product: CASSSPGHSTGELFF. The chain recombines TRBV7-6 with TRBJ2-2; TRBD1 or TRBD2 may be the D gene (5 bases each). With 4 bases removed from V and 5 bases from J, the gap between germline ends came to 14 bases. Germline assignment: CDR1 SGHVS and CDR2 FNYEAQ. This CDR3 region has 15 residues.

This clone was observed once. V usage is TRBV19 and J usage is TRBJ1-5; D is unresolved. The germline CDR1 and CDR2 sequences are LNHDA and SQIVND (reference sequence). Trimming took 3 bases from V and 9 from J, leaving 12 bases between them. This CDR3 is 13 amino acids long. The DNA of the CDR3 is TGTGCCAGTAGTATCGACCGATTCGGGCCCCAGCATTTT. This encodes CASSIDRFGPQHF.

The chain is built from TRBV21-1 and TRBJ1-4. TRBV21-1 is assigned pseudogene status. The CDR3 covers 17 residues. CDR3: CASSTLKRAAANEKLFF. The CDR3 DNA reads TGTGCCAGCAGCACACTAAAGAGGGCCGCTGCTAATGAAAAACTGTTTTTT.

The chain employs TRBV4-1 and TRBJ1-4; D unresolved. The germline V and J ends were trimmed by 4 bases and 10 bases, with 10 bases remaining between them. The CDR3 is 12 residues long. Germline CDR1 and CDR2: MGHRA and YSYEKL. Here the CDR3 reads CASSLGWGKLFF. The DNA of the CDR3 is TGCGCCAGCAGCCTCGGGTGGGGAAAACTGTTTTTT.

The chain has TRBV6-5 and TRBJ2-2, with 8 bases that match TRBD2. Germline V gives CDR1 MNHEY, CDR2 SVGAGI. V was pared by 4 bases and J by 0 bases, with 4 bases of the junction left unmatched. The CDR3 is 16 amino acids. CDR3 bases: TGTGCCAGCAGTTCCCAGGGACTAGCGAACACCGGGGAGCTGTTTTTT. Amino acids: CASSSQGLANTGELFF.

The chain recombines TRBV3-1 (or the pseudogene TRBV3-2) with TRBJ1-2; maybe TRBD1 (5 bases). Germline values: CDR1 LGHDT, CDR2 YNNKEL (reference sequence). V was trimmed by 4 bases and J by 6 bases, leaving 18 bases between them. The CDR3 sequence is 15 residues long. The CDR3 here is CASSPTPDSWHGYTF. The CDR3 nucleotides are TGTGCCAGCAGCCCCACCCCAGACAGTTGGCATGGCTACACCTTC.

The chain employs TRBV9 and TRBJ1-5; 8 nucleotides line up with TRBD1. The CDR3 loop spans 19 amino acids. Germline CDR1 and CDR2: SGDLS and YYNGEE. Losses at the gene ends were 3 bases for V and 1 base for J; bases not matched to a gene: 15. Here the CDR3 DNA reads TGTGCCAGCAGCGGGTGGGTGGACAGGGATCCTCCGAGCAATCAGCCCCAGCATTTT. Residues: CASSGWVDRDPPSNQPQHF.

V usage is TRBV6-5 and J usage is TRBJ1-2; D is undetermined. The germline V gene encodes CDR1 MNHEY and CDR2 SVGAGI. V was trimmed by 10 bases and J by 2 bases, leaving 20 bases between them. The CDR3 is made up of 15 amino acids. CDR3 in amino acids: CATRNMPFGNYGYTF. CDR3 DNA: TGTGCCACCCGGAACATGCCTTTTGGGAACTATGGCTACACCTTC.

In DNA form, the CDR3 reads TGTGCCAGCGGACGAAACACTGAAGCTTTCTTT. Translating gives CASGRNTEAFF. The chain joins TRBV7-9 to TRBJ1-1, with D uncertain. CDR1 SEHNR and CDR2 FQNEAQ come from the germline V gene (reference sequence). The CDR3 sequence is 11 residues long. The V end was cut by 8 bases, the J end by 2 bases, with 6 bases between.

The chain carries TRBV12-3 or TRBV12-4 and TRBJ1-1; 7 nucleotides match TRBD1. This CDR3 comprises 13 residues. The trim removed 6 bases at V and 1 base at J, leaving 2 bases unmatched. The CDR3 nucleotides are TGTGCCAGCAGCCGGACAGGGAACACTGAAGCTTTCTTT. Protein: CASSRTGNTEAFF.

The V and J genes are TRBV5-4 and TRBJ1-3; no firm D call. Germline V gives CDR1 SGHNT, CDR2 YYREEE (reference sequence). The CDR3 loop spans 14 amino acids. The V end was cut by 4 bases, the J end by 4 bases, with 12 bases between. The chain's CDR3 is CASSDWSGGNTIYF. The CDR3 DNA sequence: TGTGCCAGCAGCGATTGGTCGGGGGGAAACACCATATATTTT. Combining the CDR3 with reference TRBV5-4 and TRBJ1-3 gives the whole variable domain ETGVTQSPTHLIKTRGQQVTLRCSSQSGHNTVSWYQQALGQGPQFIFQYYREEENGRGNFPPRFSGLQFPNYSSELNVNALELDDSALYLCASSDWSGGNTIYFGEGSWLTVV.

This clone was detected only once. The J gene is TRBJ2-2, the V gene TRBV9, with TRBD1 matching over 7 bases. The CDR3 is 17 amino acids. Germline V CDR1 and CDR2: SGDLS, YYNGEE. After removal of 0 bases from V and 1 base from J, the junction contained 6 bases not matched to a gene. The CDR3 nucleotides are TGTGCCAGCAGCGTAGCCCACAGACAGGGGAACACCGGGGAGCTGTTTTTT. This sequence encodes CASSVAHRQGNTGELFF.

V usage is TRBV5-6 and J usage is TRBJ1-1; D is perhaps TRBD1 (5 bases). Per germline, CDR1 SGHDT and CDR2 YYEEEE. With 2 bases removed from V and 6 bases from J, the gap between germline ends came to 26 bases. The CDR3 length is 18 residues. The CDR3 region is CASSFWSRLNRVGPEAFF. CDR3 nucleotides: TGTGCCAGCAGCTTCTGGAGTCGTCTTAACAGAGTGGGACCTGAAGCTTTCTTT. The full variable domain, rest sourced from reference TRBV5-6 and TRBJ1-1, is DAGVTQSPTHLIKTRGQQVTLRCSPKSGHDTVSWYQQALGQGPQFIFQYYEEEERQRGNFPDRFSGHQFPNYSSELNVNALLLGDSALYLCASSFWSRLNRVGPEAFFGQGTRLTVV.

The V gene is TRBV24-1, the J gene TRBJ2-1, with D unclear. V was trimmed by 9 bases and J by 0 bases, leaving 17 bases between them. The CDR3 extends over 16 amino acids. Germline loops: CDR1 KGHDR, CDR2 SFDVKD. The CDR3 DNA is TGTGCCACCTCAAGCTTTCAGGATAGCTCCTACAATGAGCAGTTCTTC. It codes for CATSSFQDSSYNEQFF.

CDR3 protein: CASSQGLVDQPQHF. The CDR3 coding sequence is TGTGCCAGCAGTCAGGGTCTAGTTGATCAGCCCCAGCATTTT. The chain carries TRBV6-5 and TRBJ1-5; tentatively, D is TRBD1 (5 bases). V lost 5 bases, J lost 5 bases, and 13 bases lay in between. This CDR3 has 14 amino acids. Germline CDR1 MNHEY, CDR2 SVGAGI.

The chain has TRBV5-4 and TRBJ2-6; no clear D gene. Germline CDR1 reads SGHNT; CDR2 reads YYREEE (reference sequence). CDR3 length equals 18 residues. Between the trimmed V and J ends, which lost 0 bases and 0 bases, there was a span of 13 bases. The CDR3 nucleotides are TGTGCCAGCAGCTTGGGTGGGTCAGGATTCTCTGGGGCCAACGTCCTGACTTTC. Protein product: CASSLGGSGFSGANVLTF.

V is TRBV5-4 and J is TRBJ2-7; TRBD1 matches 8 bases. With V trimmed by 4 bases and J by 3 bases, 12 bases remained unmatched. Per germline, CDR1 SGHNT and CDR2 YYREEE (reference sequence). CDR3 size: 16 residues. The CDR3 loop is CASSQRGVDRVYEQYF. CDR3 bases: TGTGCCAGCAGCCAACGGGGTGTGGACAGGGTCTACGAGCAGTACTTC.

The V gene is TRBV5-6, the J gene TRBJ2-7; the D call may be TRBD1 or TRBD2 (5 bases each). Looked up from germline, CDR1 is SGHDT and CDR2 is YYEEEE. The CDR3 has 14 residues. V lost 2 bases, J lost 5 bases, and 14 bases lay in between. As DNA, the CDR3 is TGTGCCAGCAGCTTTATTGAGGGGACGAACGAGCAGTACTTC. As protein: CASSFIEGTNEQYF. Filled out from reference TRBV5-6 and TRBJ2-7, the complete variable domain reads DAGVTQSPTHLIKTRGQQVTLRCSPKSGHDTVSWYQQALGQGPQFIFQYYEEEERQRGNFPDRFSGHQFPNYSSELNVNALLLGDSALYLCASSFIEGTNEQYFGPGTRLTVT.

The chain links TRBV27 to TRBJ1-6; D remains unclear. This CDR3 comprises 17 residues. CDR1 and CDR2 (germline): MNHEY, SMNVEV (reference sequence). V dropped 5 bases and J dropped 6 bases, with 20 bases sitting between them. CDR3 sequence: CASSPNPHKVGNSPLHF. The CDR3 DNA reads as TGTGCCAGCAGTCCGAACCCCCATAAGGTGGGTAATTCACCCCTCCACTTT.

The chain recombines TRBV9 with TRBJ2-5; TRBD1 or TRBD2 may be the D gene (6 bases each). The CDR3 has 14 amino acids. V lost 4 bases and J lost 2, with 12 bases in between. The V gene's germline CDR1 is SGDLS and CDR2 YYNGEE. The CDR3 loop reads CASSRGGPQETQYF. CDR3 sequence (DNA): TGTGCCAGCAGCAGAGGGGGGCCTCAAGAGACCCAGTACTTC.

This clone showed up just a few times. This chain links TRBV2 with TRBJ1-5; 8 nucleotides match TRBD1. The CDR3 spans 14 residues. Trimming cost V 5 bases and J 3 bases; bases outside gene matches: 3. Germline V gene sequence: CDR1 SNHLY, CDR2 FYNNEI. The CDR3 coding sequence is TGTGCCAGCAGTCGGACAGGGATCAATCAGCCCCAGCATTTT. It specifies CASSRTGINQPQHF.

V usage is TRBV24-1 and J usage is TRBJ2-3; 8 bases line up with TRBD1. V gave up 7 bases and J gave up 4 bases; unmatched junction bases: 3. This CDR3 spans 13 amino acids. Germline CDR1 reads KGHDR; CDR2 reads SFDVKD. CDR3 nucleotides: TGTGCCACCAGGGGACAGGAAGCAGATACGCAGTATTTT. It translates to CATRGQEADTQYF.

V and J are TRBV12-5 and TRBJ1-1, with D perhaps TRBD1 (5 bases). Germline-derived CDR1 and CDR2 are LGHNT and FRNRAP. V lost 2 bases to trimming and J lost 3 bases, with 13 bases between them. The CDR3 runs 15 residues. This chain's CDR3 is CASGLILGRDTEAFF. DNA for the CDR3: TGTGCTAGTGGTTTGATACTGGGGCGGGACACTGAAGCTTTCTTT.